Below are 27 T cell receptor beta chains sequenced from a single sample in a study of metastatic and nonmetastatic thyroid tumors. TCRdb re-analyzed the PCR reads using MiXCR. The repertoire includes 40,000 to 55,000 clones, roughly a sixth of them detected once, and around 3% sits in the top ten. The entire patient cohort was treatment-naive prior to thyroid surgery. The specimen was blood. The receptors originated from a female donor with papillary thyroid cancer or a benign thyroid nodule (not recorded which). Some clones in this sample may be carry-over from other donors' samples.

This clone has at least ten counts. V gene TRBV2 combines with J gene TRBJ1-5, with 10 bases that match TRBD1. The CDR3 covers 15 residues. Germline assignment: CDR1 SNHLY and CDR2 FYNNEI. V shed 4 bases and J 11 bases; nucleotides not matched to a gene: 11. The CDR3 DNA sequence: TGTGCCAGCAGTGGGGGGGGACAGGGGATAGCGACCCAGCATTTT. It is translated as CASSGGGQGIATQHF. The full variable domain, rest sourced from reference TRBV2 and TRBJ1-5, is EPEVTQTPSHQVTQMGQEVILRCVPISNHLYFYWYRQILGQKVEFLVSFYNNEISEKSEIFDDQFSVERPDGSNFTLKIRSTKLEDSAMYFCASSGGGQGIATQHFGDGTRLSIL.

The chain joins TRBV28 to TRBJ1-6, with D hard to call. Trimming stripped 6 bases from V and 6 bases from J, with 18 bases between. Germline V CDR1 and CDR2: MDHEN, SYDVKM. The CDR3 spans 16 residues. CDR3 loop: CASSTKRTLVNSPLHF. CDR3 bases: TGTGCCAGCAGCACAAAACGGACGCTTGTTAATTCACCCCTCCACTTT.

There are many counts of this clone. V gene TRBV7-3 combines with J gene TRBJ2-7, with D hard to call. Deletions cut 5 bases from V and 3 bases from J, with 11 bases between. The V gene's germline CDR1 is SGHTA and CDR2 FQGTGA. The CDR3 has 13 residues. DNA of the CDR3: TGTGCCAGCAGCCCCTACATTGGCTACGAGCAGTACTTC. Encoded protein: CASSPYIGYEQYF. Combining the CDR3 with reference TRBV7-3 and TRBJ2-7 gives the whole variable domain GAGVSQTPSNKVTEKGKYVELRCDPISGHTALYWYRQSLGQGPEFLIYFQGTGAADDSGLPNDRFFAVRPEGSVSTLKIQRTERGDSAVYLCASSPYIGYEQYFGPGTRLTVT.

This clone was recorded at least ten times. The V call is TRBV6-1, the J call TRBJ2-5; D may be TRBD1 or TRBD2 (5 bases each). V was cut by 4 bases and J by 6 bases, with 18 bases left in between. The V gene's germline CDR1 is MNHNS and CDR2 SASEGT. This CDR3 region has 15 residues. CDR3 nucleotides: TGTGCCAGCAGTGGGTGGAGGCAGGGTGGGAAGACCCAGTACTTC. Protein product: CASSGWRQGGKTQYF.

DNA of the CDR3: TGTGCCAGCAGCTCACCGAGAGGACAGGTTACTGAAGCTTTCTTT. Translated, it gives CASSSPRGQVTEAFF. The chain uses TRBV7-2 and TRBJ1-1, with 7 bases lining up with TRBD1. The CDR3 spans 15 residues. Germline values: CDR1 SGHTA, CDR2 FQGNSA. With 4 bases clipped from V and 5 bases from J, the junction kept 10 bases outside the gene matches.

This clone was detected many times. The same CDR3 can be traced to other DNA sequences in this sample. The rearrangement joins TRBV12-3 or TRBV12-4 to TRBJ1-1; a possible D gene is TRBD1 (6 bases). The CDR3 is 12 amino acids. V lost 4 bases to trimming and J lost 10 bases, with 13 bases between them. The CDR3 nucleotides are TGTGCCAGCAGTTCCACAGGGCTGGTAGCTTTCTTT. Translating it yields CASSSTGLVAFF.

The chain employs TRBV11-2 and TRBJ2-7, with D perhaps matching TRBD2 (6 bases). V lost 2 bases and J 7 bases, leaving 15 bases between the germline ends. From germline, CDR1 is SGHAT and CDR2 FQNNGV. The CDR3 consists of 14 residues. In DNA, the CDR3 is TGTGCCAGCAGCTTACACGGGGGATCGAGGGAGCAGTACTTC. It specifies CASSLHGGSREQYF.

This clone was recorded only once. This chain links TRBV7-8 with TRBJ1-1, with 8 bases identical to TRBD1. V trimming: 5 bases; J trimming: 5 bases; junction bases outside the gene matches: 13. From germline, CDR1 is SGHVS and CDR2 FQNEAQ. The CDR3 runs 16 residues. The CDR3 here is CASSRGPTGARTEAFF. The DNA for the CDR3 is TGTGCCAGCAGCAGAGGACCGACAGGGGCGAGAACTGAAGCTTTCTTT.

Many counts were recorded for this clone. The chain links TRBV27 to TRBJ1-1, with 10 positions matching TRBD1. Germline loops: CDR1 MNHEY, CDR2 SMNVEV (reference sequence). V lost 4 bases and J lost 3; bases outside the gene matches: 2. The CDR3 runs 14 residues. CDR3 sequence reads: CASSSGQGDTEAFF. DNA for the CDR3: TGTGCCAGCAGTTCCGGACAGGGGGACACTGAAGCTTTCTTT.

This clone was recorded many times. This may stem from a read error, because a much larger clone lies one nucleotide away. The chain couples TRBV15 to TRBJ2-5; D gene unclear. Deletions cut 0 bases from V and 5 bases from J, with 7 bases between. The CDR3 contains 13 residues. CDR1 LNHNV and CDR2 YYDKDF come from the germline V gene (reference sequence). CDR3 amino acids: CATSRDLGETQYF. In nucleotides, the CDR3 is TGTGCCACCAGCAGAGATTTGGGGGAGACCCAGTACTTC.

At least ten counts were recorded for this clone. The junction differs from germline at one of its ends, possibly a read error. CDR3 sequence (DNA): TGCGCCAGCAGTGAGAAGGGCCGTGCCCTCCACTTC. Its protein is CASSEKGRALHF. The chain combines TRBV10-2 with TRBJ2-7; no reliable D call. This CDR3 spans 12 amino acids. CDR1 and CDR2 from the germline V gene are WSHSY and SAAADI.

This clone was seen at least ten times. This chain connects TRBV5-5 to TRBJ2-4; the D gene could be TRBD1 or TRBD2 (5 bases each). The CDR3 consists of 18 residues. V lost 3 bases to trimming and J lost 3 bases, with 22 bases between them. The germline V gene encodes CDR1 SGHKS and CDR2 YYEKEE (reference sequence). As DNA, the CDR3 is TGTGCCAGCAGCTGGGACCTCAGGGTTCGGGTAGGCAAAAACATTCAGTACTTC. It translates to CASSWDLRVRVGKNIQYF.

As regards this clone: A junction end diverges from the germline sequence, so it may reflect a read error. In DNA form, the CDR3 reads TGTGCCACCATCAGAGGGGGGCCCGTGGAGCTGTTTTTT. Translated: CATIRGGPVELFF. The chain uses TRBV15 and TRBJ2-2; D possibly uses TRBD1 or TRBD2 (6 bases each). This CDR3 spans 13 amino acids. CDR1 and CDR2 from the germline V gene are LNHNV and YYDKDF (reference sequence).

This clone was recorded at least ten times. The chain joins TRBV4-1 to TRBJ1-1; no firm D call. The germline V gene has CDR1 MGHRA and CDR2 YSYEKL. Deletions cut 4 bases from V and 0 bases from J, with 12 bases between. This CDR3 is 15 amino acids long. The CDR3 loop reads CASSREGGLNTEAFF. The CDR3, as DNA: TGCGCCAGCAGCCGGGAGGGCGGGCTGAACACTGAAGCTTTCTTT.

This clone appeared many times. This chain uses TRBV28 with TRBJ2-7; 11 bases map to TRBD2. CDR1 is MDHEN and CDR2 is SYDVKM in the germline V gene. The CDR3 length is 16 residues. V lost 2 bases and J lost 0; bases outside the gene matches: 3. The CDR3 DNA reads TGTGCCAGCAGTTTACATACTAGCGGGAGCTCCTACGAGCAGTACTTC. Residues: CASSLHTSGSSYEQYF.

The genes are TRBV2 and TRBJ2-7; no firm D call. Germline values: CDR1 SNHLY, CDR2 FYNNEI. This CDR3 comprises 11 residues. V dropped 7 bases and J dropped 3 bases, with 7 bases sitting between them. Here the CDR3 reads CASKSYYEQYF. CDR3 nucleotide sequence: TGTGCCAGCAAGTCCTACTACGAGCAGTACTTC.

There are a few counts of this clone. This sequence may be a read error, since a much larger clone differs from it by one base. V usage is TRBV19 and J usage is TRBJ2-1; D is perhaps TRBD2 (6 bases). V shed 4 bases and J shed 0 bases, with 25 bases lying between them. The CDR3 is 20 amino acids. Germline V lookup: CDR1 LNHDA, CDR2 SQIVND (reference sequence). In nucleotides, the CDR3 is TGTGCCAGTAGTACTCCGTTACTAGCATCCTCTACCCTCTCCTACAATGAGCAGTTCTTC. It yields the protein CASSTPLLASSTLSYNEQFF.

In its sample, this clone ranks as medium-sized. J is TRBJ2-7 and V is TRBV12-3 or TRBV12-4; TRBD1 matches at 9 bases. The CDR3 spans 13 residues. With 4 bases clipped from V and 3 bases from J, the junction kept 1 base outside the gene matches. The CDR3 DNA follows: TGTGCCAGCAGTTCGGGACAGGGCTACGAGCAGTACTTC. The encoded protein is CASSSGQGYEQYF.

V usage is TRBV11-2 and J usage is TRBJ2-7; a weak D match, TRBD2 (5 bases). CDR1 and CDR2 (germline): SGHAT, FQNNGV. There are 11 residues in the CDR3. The V and J ends lost 5 bases and 9 bases respectively, with 11 bases between them. As DNA, the CDR3 is TGTGCCAGCAGCGCCGTGACTACGCAGTACTTC. Its translation: CASSAVTTQYF.

The chain employs TRBV6-1 and TRBJ2-7, with 7 bases fitting TRBD1. Germline V gives CDR1 MNHNS, CDR2 SASEGT. The CDR3 loop spans 14 amino acids. V trimming: 1 base; J trimming: 0 bases; junction bases outside the gene matches: 0. The CDR3 sequence: CASSEGDSSYEQYV. Here the CDR3 DNA reads TGTGCCAGCAGTGAAGGGGACAGCTCCTACGAGCAGTACGTC.

Ten or more counts support this clone. The J gene is TRBJ2-3, the V gene TRBV9, with 9 bases lining up with TRBD2. CDR3 length equals 15 residues. The V segment lost 4 bases and the J segment 6 bases; nucleotides outside the gene matches: 9. Germline CDR1 and CDR2: SGDLS and YYNGEE. CDR3 nucleotides: TGTGCCAGCAGCCCAGGGGGGACTAGCCTGGATACGCAGTATTTT. It codes for CASSPGGTSLDTQYF.

This clone has ten or more counts. This chain uses TRBV20-1 with TRBJ2-7; possible D gene TRBD2, 5 bases. This CDR3 spans 14 amino acids. The germline V and J ends were trimmed by 3 bases and 4 bases, with 16 bases remaining between them. Germline V gene lookup returns CDR1 DFQATT and CDR2 SNEGSKA (reference sequence). In DNA form, the CDR3 reads TGCAGTGCTAGTTTGTTAGGAGGCCGGTACGAGCAGTACTTC. Residues: CSASLLGGRYEQYF.

The chain recombines TRBV11-3 with TRBJ2-7; TRBD2 aligns across 7 bases. This CDR3 has 15 amino acids. Germline V gene data show CDR1 as SGHNT and CDR2 as YENEEA. With V trimmed by 5 bases and J by 1 base, 8 bases remained unmatched. The CDR3: CASSSTSEGSYEQYF. The CDR3 DNA follows: TGTGCCAGCAGCAGTACTAGCGAAGGTTCCTACGAGCAGTACTTC.

This clone was counted many times. V usage is TRBV5-1 and J usage is TRBJ1-2; 7 bases agree with TRBD1. V shed 8 bases and J 0 bases; nucleotides not matched to a gene: 7. CDR1 SGHRS and CDR2 YFSETQ come from the germline V gene. This CDR3 spans 14 amino acids. For the CDR3, the DNA is TGCGCCAGTCGCTCACAGGGGACTAACTATGGCTACACCTTC. Translated, it gives CASRSQGTNYGYTF.

This clone has ten or more counts. This CDR3 is also generated by other DNA sequences in the sample. This chain connects TRBV9 to TRBJ1-1, with D unclear. The CDR3 runs 13 residues. CDR1 and CDR2 from the germline V gene are SGDLS and YYNGEE. The V and J ends lost 0 bases and 0 bases respectively, with 3 bases between them. The CDR3 nucleotides are TGTGCCAGCAGCGTAGAAGTGAACACTGAAGCTTTCTTT. Translation: CASSVEVNTEAFF.

In its sample, this clone was seen a few times. The gene calls are TRBV15 and TRBJ2-7; unclear D gene. V was trimmed by 4 bases and J by 3 bases, leaving 19 bases between them. CDR1 and CDR2 (germline): LNHNV, YYDKDF (reference sequence). The CDR3 spans 16 residues. DNA of the CDR3: TGTGCCACCAGCAAAGGACCGGGTACTGCCTTCTACGAGCAGTACTTC. This codes for CATSKGPGTAFYEQYF.

This clone was seen many times. The V and J genes are TRBV11-2 and TRBJ1-3, with 8 bases that match TRBD1. Trimming at V came to 0 bases and at J to 8 bases, leaving 6 bases not matched to a gene. CDR1 and CDR2 (germline): SGHAT, FQNNGV. This CDR3 is 15 amino acids long. CDR3 sequence: CASSLDRDRSHTIYF. The CDR3 bases are TGTGCCAGCAGCTTAGACAGGGACAGGTCACACACCATATATTTT.